The rows below give T cell receptor beta chains drawn from one sample of a study of T cells in Graves' hyperthyroidism and ophthalmopathy. Each CDR3 protein is one row after TCRdb ran MiXCR on the multiplex PCR reads. This table has around 800,000 distinct CDR3 sequences, roughly 40% appearing once. The sample was blood. These receptors originate from a man aged 18 to 30 with Graves' hyperthyroidism. The CDR3 runs from the conserved cysteine through the conserved F or W. Fields, in order: CDR3 protein, CDR3 DNA, V gene, clone size, J gene, D gene. The D gene is left open where the match is weak. A row's size may be missing; if present it is once, few, many or a size class.

CDR3 protein: CASSERPGETQYF; CDR3 DNA: TGTGCCAGCAGTGAGCGTCCCGGTGAGACCCAGTACTTC; V gene: TRBV7-9; clone size: NA; J gene: TRBJ2-5; D gene: NA
CDR3 protein: CASSLPSSGGELFF; CDR3 DNA: TGCGCCAGCAGCCTTCCGTCCTCAGGGGGGGAGCTGTTTTTT; V gene: TRBV4-1; clone size: few; J gene: TRBJ2-2; D gene: NA
CDR3 protein: CTTSVAGTLVDTQYF; CDR3 DNA: TGTACCACCAGTGTTGCGGGAACTCTGGTAGATACGCAGTATTTT; V gene: TRBV24-1; clone size: NA; J gene: TRBJ2-3; D gene: NA
CDR3 protein: CASSQGDRDGNTIYF; CDR3 DNA: TGCGCCAGCAGCCAAGGGGACAGGGACGGAAACACCATATATTTT; V gene: TRBV4-1; clone size: NA; J gene: TRBJ1-3; D gene: TRBD1
CDR3 protein: CSAGGQETQYF; CDR3 DNA: TGCAGTGCAGGGGGACAAGAGACCCAGTACTTC; V gene: TRBV20-1; clone size: once; J gene: TRBJ2-5; D gene: NA
CDR3 protein: CASSLYSDNTEAFF; CDR3 DNA: TGTGCCAGCAGCTTATACAGCGATAACACTGAAGCTTTCTTT; V gene: TRBV7-9; clone size: NA; J gene: TRBJ1-1; D gene: NA
CDR3 protein: CAITLLAGAAGELFF; CDR3 DNA: TGTGCCATCACCCTACTAGCGGGAGCGGCCGGGGAGCTGTTTTTT; V gene: TRBV15; clone size: NA; J gene: TRBJ2-2; D gene: TRBD2
CDR3 protein: CASSSDRVYSPLHF; CDR3 DNA: TGTGCCAGCAGTTCTGACAGGGTTTATTCACCCCTCCACTTT; V gene: TRBV7-2; clone size: NA; J gene: TRBJ1-6; D gene: TRBD1
CDR3 protein: CATSRERSDYTF; CDR3 DNA: TGTGCCACCAGCAGAGAGAGGTCGGACTACACCTTC; V gene: TRBV15; clone size: many; J gene: TRBJ1-2; D gene: NA
CDR3 protein: CTSTDKVYGYTF; CDR3 DNA: TGTACCAGCACTGACAAGGTCTATGGCTACACCTTC; V gene: TRBV2; clone size: NA; J gene: TRBJ1-2; D gene: NA
CDR3 protein: CSARQAEAFF; CDR3 DNA: TGCAGTGCTAGGCAGGCAGAAGCTTTCTTT; V gene: TRBV20-1; clone size: many; J gene: TRBJ1-1; D gene: NA
CDR3 protein: CASSEALQGMPEAFF; CDR3 DNA: TGTGCCAGCAGTGAAGCGCTTCAAGGGATGCCTGAAGCTTTCTTT; V gene: TRBV2; clone size: many; J gene: TRBJ1-1; D gene: NA
CDR3 protein: CASRVTGLAEETQYF; CDR3 DNA: TGTGCCAGCAGAGTAACTGGGCTAGCGGAAGAGACCCAGTACTTC; V gene: TRBV7-2; clone size: many; J gene: TRBJ2-5; D gene: TRBD2
CDR3 protein: CASSLNPGGVRNTIYF; CDR3 DNA: TGCGCCAGCAGCCTGAACCCAGGGGGCGTTAGAAACACCATATATTTT; V gene: TRBV7-2; clone size: NA; J gene: TRBJ1-3; D gene: TRBD1
CDR3 protein: CASSRNTAPYEQYF; CDR3 DNA: TGCGCCAGCAGCCGAAACACGGCTCCCTACGAGCAGTACTTC; V gene: TRBV5-1; clone size: NA; J gene: TRBJ2-7; D gene: NA
CDR3 protein: CASSSPGTRDYEQYF; CDR3 DNA: TGTGCCAGTAGTTCCCCCGGGACGCGGGACTACGAGCAGTACTTC; V gene: TRBV19; clone size: many; J gene: TRBJ2-7; D gene: NA
CDR3 protein: CASLHPGQGGGYEQYF; CDR3 DNA: TGTGCCAGCTTACATCCGGGACAGGGAGGTGGCTACGAGCAGTACTTC; V gene: TRBV10-3; clone size: few; J gene: TRBJ2-7; D gene: TRBD1
CDR3 protein: CASQEDRYTEAFF; CDR3 DNA: TGTGCCAGCCAAGAGGACCGCTACACTGAAGCTTTCTTT; V gene: TRBV12-3/TRBV12-4; clone size: few; J gene: TRBJ1-1; D gene: NA
CDR3 protein: CASSPVGLTGKETQYF; CDR3 DNA: TGCGCCAGCAGCCCAGTAGGCTTAACAGGGAAAGAGACCCAGTACTTC; V gene: TRBV4-1; clone size: NA; J gene: TRBJ2-5; D gene: NA
CDR3 protein: CASSEWARQETQYF; CDR3 DNA: TGTGCCAGCAGTGAATGGGCAAGACAAGAGACCCAGTACTTC; V gene: TRBV7-9; clone size: NA; J gene: TRBJ2-5; D gene: NA
CDR3 protein: CASSLGLGSGGPETQYF; CDR3 DNA: TGTGCCAGCAGCTTGGGGCTGGGTAGCGGGGGACCGGAGACCCAGTACTTC; V gene: TRBV5-6; clone size: NA; J gene: TRBJ2-5; D gene: TRBD2
CDR3 protein: CASSDLVKNTGELFF; CDR3 DNA: TGTGCCAGCAGTGATCTGGTCAAGAACACCGGGGAGCTGTTTTTT; V gene: TRBV7-2; clone size: NA; J gene: TRBJ2-2; D gene: NA
CDR3 protein: CASSQGRKETQYF; CDR3 DNA: TGCGCCAGCAGCCAAGGAAGGAAAGAGACCCAGTACTTC; V gene: TRBV4-1; clone size: many; J gene: TRBJ2-5; D gene: NA
CDR3 protein: CASSWAQGRRTGELFF; CDR3 DNA: TGTGCCAGCAGCTGGGCCCAGGGGAGGAGGACCGGGGAGCTGTTTTTT; V gene: TRBV7-8; clone size: few; J gene: TRBJ2-2; D gene: NA
CDR3 protein: CASSLGERDWFDEQYF; CDR3 DNA: TGTGCCAGCAGCTTAGGTGAGAGGGATTGGTTTGACGAGCAGTACTTC; V gene: TRBV7-2; clone size: NA; J gene: TRBJ2-7; D gene: NA
CDR3 protein: CTSSSSSNEQYF; CDR3 DNA: TGTACCAGCAGCTCCTCTAGCAACGAGCAGTACTTC; V gene: TRBV2; clone size: NA; J gene: TRBJ2-7; D gene: NA
CDR3 protein: CSVELAGRSSYEQYF; CDR3 DNA: TGCAGCGTTGAATTAGCGGGTCGAAGCTCCTACGAGCAGTACTTC; V gene: TRBV29-1; clone size: NA; J gene: TRBJ2-7; D gene: TRBD2
CDR3 protein: CASSVAGTPNQPQHF; CDR3 DNA: TGTGCCAGCAGTGTTGCCGGGACACCGAATCAGCCCCAGCATTTT; V gene: TRBV6-1; clone size: NA; J gene: TRBJ1-5; D gene: NA
CDR3 protein: CASSPTEFSEQYF; CDR3 DNA: TGCGCCAGCAGCCCGACCGAGTTTAGCGAGCAGTACTTC; V gene: TRBV4-1; clone size: NA; J gene: TRBJ2-7; D gene: NA
CDR3 protein: CASSSGARSWGTEAFF; CDR3 DNA: TGTGCCAGCAGCTCCGGCGCCCGTTCCTGGGGGACTGAAGCTTTCTTT; V gene: TRBV7-3; clone size: NA; J gene: TRBJ1-1; D gene: NA
CDR3 protein: CTSIPRRGRQETQYF; CDR3 DNA: TGTACCAGCATTCCTCGACGGGGCCGACAAGAGACCCAGTACTTC; V gene: TRBV7-9; clone size: NA; J gene: TRBJ2-5; D gene: NA
CDR3 protein: CASSSPGRATQYF; CDR3 DNA: TGTGCCAGCAGCAGTCCAGGGAGAGCGACCCAGTACTTC; V gene: TRBV7-9; clone size: NA; J gene: TRBJ2-5; D gene: NA
CDR3 protein: CASSSAGGAYGHTF; CDR3 DNA: TGTGCCAGCAGTTCCGCAGGGGGCGCGTATGGCCACACCTTC; V gene: TRBV12-3/TRBV12-4; clone size: NA; J gene: TRBJ1-2; D gene: TRBD1
CDR3 protein: CASSPLLGNYEQYF; CDR3 DNA: TGTGCCAGCAGTCCCCTTCTAGGAAACTACGAGCAGTACTTC; V gene: TRBV12-3/TRBV12-4; clone size: NA; J gene: TRBJ2-7; D gene: NA
CDR3 protein: CASSLRFSRSKEETQYF; CDR3 DNA: TGTGCCAGCAGCTTGAGGTTTAGCCGGTCGAAAGAAGAGACCCAGTACTTC; V gene: TRBV5-4; clone size: few; J gene: TRBJ2-5; D gene: NA
CDR3 protein: CPLQGVKEYEQYF; CDR3 DNA: TGTCCTCTACAGGGGGTCAAGGAGTACGAGCAGTACTTC; V gene: TRBV25-1; clone size: many; J gene: TRBJ2-7; D gene: TRBD1
CDR3 protein: CASRKASASYEQYF; CDR3 DNA: TGTGCCAGCAGAAAAGCTAGCGCCTCCTACGAGCAGTACTTC; V gene: TRBV6-1; clone size: NA; J gene: TRBJ2-7; D gene: NA
CDR3 protein: CASSLDLLAEQYF; CDR3 DNA: TGTGCCAGCAGCTTGGATTTGCTGGCCGAGCAGTACTTC; V gene: TRBV7-9; clone size: NA; J gene: TRBJ2-7; D gene: NA
CDR3 protein: CSASRDRHTEAFF; CDR3 DNA: TGCAGTGCTAGTCGGGACAGGCACACTGAAGCTTTCTTT; V gene: TRBV20-1; clone size: NA; J gene: TRBJ1-1; D gene: TRBD1
CDR3 protein: CSARFNANTEAFF; CDR3 DNA: TGCAGTGCTAGGTTTAATGCAAACACTGAAGCTTTCTTT; V gene: TRBV20-1; clone size: many; J gene: TRBJ1-1; D gene: NA
CDR3 protein: CSVVPLSRGGRAETQYF; CDR3 DNA: TGCAGCGTTGTCCCTCTGAGCCGGGGGGGGCGAGCAGAGACCCAGTACTTC; V gene: TRBV29-1; clone size: NA; J gene: TRBJ2-5; D gene: TRBD2
CDR3 protein: CSARDQAGWADTIYF; CDR3 DNA: TGCAGTGCTAGAGATCAGGCAGGGTGGGCTGACACCATATATTTT; V gene: TRBV20-1; clone size: few; J gene: TRBJ1-3; D gene: NA
CDR3 protein: CASVDSGDSYEQYF; CDR3 DNA: TGTGCCAGCGTCGATTCGGGCGACTCCTACGAGCAGTACTTC; V gene: TRBV12-3/TRBV12-4; clone size: NA; J gene: TRBJ2-7; D gene: NA
CDR3 protein: CASSADRGHEQYF; CDR3 DNA: TGTGCCAGCAGCGCTGACAGGGGACACGAGCAGTACTTC; V gene: TRBV6-1; clone size: NA; J gene: TRBJ2-7; D gene: TRBD1
CDR3 protein: CAAGGTGLAESYEQYF; CDR3 DNA: TGTGCCGCCGGCGGCACCGGACTAGCGGAGTCCTACGAGCAGTACTTC; V gene: TRBV5-4; clone size: NA; J gene: TRBJ2-7; D gene: TRBD2
CDR3 protein: CASSVASDSSYEQYF; CDR3 DNA: TGTGCCAGCAGCGTAGCGTCGGACAGCTCCTACGAGCAGTACTTC; V gene: TRBV9; clone size: NA; J gene: TRBJ2-7; D gene: NA
CDR3 protein: CASSQVDRDGYTF; CDR3 DNA: TGCGCCAGCAGCCAAGTGGACAGGGATGGCTACACCTTC; V gene: TRBV4-1; clone size: NA; J gene: TRBJ1-2; D gene: TRBD1
CDR3 protein: CASSLADRPAEAFF; CDR3 DNA: TGTGCCAGCAGCTTGGCCGACAGGCCCGCTGAAGCTTTCTTT; V gene: TRBV7-9; clone size: NA; J gene: TRBJ1-1; D gene: NA
CDR3 protein: CAISQDETETQYF; CDR3 DNA: TGTGCCATCAGCCAGGACGAGACGGAGACCCAGTACTTC; V gene: TRBV10-3; clone size: NA; J gene: TRBJ2-5; D gene: NA
CDR3 protein: CATSREREVRAEAFF; CDR3 DNA: TGTGCCACCAGCAGGGAACGGGAAGTTCGGGCTGAAGCTTTCTTT; V gene: TRBV15; clone size: many; J gene: TRBJ1-1; D gene: NA
CDR3 protein: CASSERHRDAGELFF; CDR3 DNA: TGTGCCAGCAGTGAAAGGCACAGGGACGCCGGGGAGCTGTTTTTT; V gene: TRBV25-1; clone size: many; J gene: TRBJ2-2; D gene: NA
CDR3 protein: CASSLQLRGQPYF; CDR3 DNA: TGTGCCAGCAGTTTACAGTTACGGGGACAGCCGTACTTC; V gene: TRBV12-3/TRBV12-4; clone size: few; J gene: TRBJ2-7; D gene: TRBD1
CDR3 protein: CASSSEEGRGSYEQYF; CDR3 DNA: TGTGCCAGCAGTAGTGAAGAAGGTCGGGGATCCTACGAGCAGTACTTC; V gene: TRBV2; clone size: NA; J gene: TRBJ2-7; D gene: NA